The 7 T cell receptor beta chains reported below all come from one sample, sequenced in a study of T-cell reconstitution after alpha-beta-depleted transplantation in children. Unique molecular identifiers were used in preparing the TCRbeta library. TCRdb reprocessed the PCR reads via MiXCR and lists one record per CDR3 protein. The table lists 500,000 to 650,000 distinct CDR3 sequences, around 10% of them singletons. The sample consisted of PBMCs, mostly from graft donor cells, taken 180 days after TCRalphabeta/CD19-depleted stem cell transplant. These receptors all stem from a female patient between 2 and 10 years old who had a stem cell transplant for aplastic anemia, so the T cells may come from the graft donor.

This clonotype was detected a few times. The rearrangement uses TRBV6-5 and TRBJ2-1; 10 nucleotides match TRBD2. The germline gives CDR1 MNHEY, CDR2 SVGAGI. V trimming: 4 bases; J trimming: 5 bases; junction bases outside the gene matches: 5. The CDR3 sequence is 15 residues long. This CDR3 reads CASSFTSGTHNEQFF. The CDR3 coding sequence is TGTGCCAGCAGTTTTACTAGCGGGACCCACAATGAGCAGTTCTTC.

This clonotype appeared a few times. The chain employs TRBV28 and TRBJ2-7, with 11 bases identical to TRBD2. The CDR3 totals 15 residues. The germline V gene has CDR1 MDHEN and CDR2 SYDVKM. The V and J ends lost 6 bases and 6 bases, in that order; junction bases with no gene match: 10. CDR3 coding DNA: TGTGCCAGCAGCCTAACTAGCGGGAGAAGGGGCGAGCAGTACTTC. Protein: CASSLTSGRRGEQYF.

The rearrangement links TRBV24-1 to TRBJ2-6; D is possibly TRBD1 (6 bases). The CDR3 length is 15 residues. Germline V CDR1 and CDR2: KGHDR, SFDVKD. Trimming removed 4 bases from V and 4 bases from J, with 10 bases in between. CDR3 nucleotide sequence: TGTGCCACCAGTGACTGGACAGCCGGGGCCAACGTCCTGACTTTC. Its protein is CATSDWTAGANVLTF.

In this sample, this clonotype turned up a few times. J is TRBJ2-1 and V is TRBV9; D uncertain. Germline V CDR1 and CDR2: SGDLS, YYNGEE. The CDR3 covers 17 residues. Trimming left V 2 bases short and J 0 bases short, with 15 bases between. CDR3 protein: CASSVPLEPSSYNEQFF. In DNA, the CDR3 is TGTGCCAGCAGCGTCCCGTTGGAGCCGAGCTCCTACAATGAGCAGTTCTTC. The full variable domain, in which reference TRBV9 and TRBJ2-1 provide the parts outside the CDR3, is DSGVTQTPKHLITATGQRVTLRCSPRSGDLSVYWYQQSLDQGLQFLIQYYNGEERAKGNILERFSAQQFPDLHSELNLSSLELGDSALYFCASSVPLEPSSYNEQFFGPGTRLTVL.

The rearrangement joins TRBV3-1 to TRBJ2-7, with D possibly being TRBD1 or TRBD2 (5 bases each). In germline, CDR1 is LGHDT, CDR2 YNNKEL (reference sequence). Trimming stripped 4 bases from V and 1 base from J, with 11 bases between. The CDR3 has 14 residues. CDR3 coding DNA: TGTGCCAGCAGCCCCGGGGCACCATCCTACGAGCAGTACGTC. Amino acids: CASSPGAPSYEQYV.

V usage is TRBV18 and J usage is TRBJ1-3; D perhaps matches TRBD1 (6 bases). This CDR3 comprises 18 residues. CDR1 is KGHSH, CDR2 LQKENI, per germline. The germline V and J ends were trimmed by 1 base and 0 bases, with 16 bases remaining between them. The CDR3 coding sequence is TGTGCCAGCTCACCACTGGCAATCGACAGGAGCTCTGGAAACACCATATATTTT. Its translation is CASSPLAIDRSSGNTIYF.

In its sample, this clonotype was seen many times. CDR3 region: CASSPGQGVQETQYF. The CDR3 nucleotides read TGCGCCAGCAGCCCCGGACAGGGGGTTCAAGAGACCCAGTACTTC. The V gene is TRBV5-1, the J gene TRBJ2-5; 10 bases fit TRBD1. After removal of 4 bases from V and 2 bases from J, the junction contained 5 bases not matched to a gene. The CDR3 covers 15 residues. In germline, CDR1 is SGHRS, CDR2 YFSETQ.